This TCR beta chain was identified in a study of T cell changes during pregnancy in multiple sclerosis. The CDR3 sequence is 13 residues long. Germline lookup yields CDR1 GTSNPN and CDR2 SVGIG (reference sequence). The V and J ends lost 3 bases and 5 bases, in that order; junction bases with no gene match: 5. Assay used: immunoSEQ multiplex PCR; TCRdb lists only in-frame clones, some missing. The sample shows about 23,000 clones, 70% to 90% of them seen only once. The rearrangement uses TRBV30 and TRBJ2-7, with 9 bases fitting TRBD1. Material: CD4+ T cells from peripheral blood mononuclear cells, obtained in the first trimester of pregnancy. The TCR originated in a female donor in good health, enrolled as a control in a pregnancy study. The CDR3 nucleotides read TGTGCCTGGAGCACAGGGGGCGGGAACGAGCAGTACTTC. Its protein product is CAWSTGGGNEQYF.